This T cell receptor beta chain was captured in a study of Ad26.COV2.S vaccination and SARS-CoV-2 variants. Across the whole study: Recipients of Ad26.COV2.S got it intramuscularly, once or twice 56 days apart.

CDR3 length equals 16 residues. V lost 5 bases, J lost 1 base, and 15 bases lay in between. Germline loops: CDR1 SGHTA, CDR2 FQGNSA. Noted treatment: around 19 received Ad26.COV2.S at low or high dose, single or two shots; roughly five received placebo; per-sample allocation not given. Day 63 following the first vaccine or placebo injection was when the samples were taken. General study results and limits: The study found higher spike-specific TCR breadth in vaccine than placebo recipients.

TCRdb's table, derived via immunoSEQ multiplex PCR, lists solely in-frame clones and lacks some. This table holds 300,000 to 400,000 clones, 86% found once. To note about this clone: No antigen is known for it.

Sequences were derived from peripheral blood, sampled in a trial of Ad26.COV2.S vaccine versus placebo. The chain combines TRBV7-2 with TRBJ1-3; D uncertain. The receptor was derived from a person aged 18-60 years who received the Ad26.COV2.S COVID-19 vaccine or a placebo. The CDR3 reads CASSPPLRISGNTIYF. The CDR3 nucleotides are TGTGCCAGCAGCCCACCCCTGAGGATTTCTGGAAACACCATATATTTT.